This TCR beta chain was captured in a study of identifying expanded T cells in peripheral blood (dated by TCRdb to between 2018 and 2021). For the wider study: Technical replicates were generated by sequencing separate aliquots of the same genomic DNA pool, with four replicates compared pairwise.

Overall results and qualifications from the work: The binomial model flagged around 1.2 differentially abundant clones between technical replicates, compared with approximately 15 over two weeks and about 20 over around four weeks. Across all healthy-donor time intervals, the beta-binomial model significantly lowered both the number of clones called differentially abundant and the false-positive rate. The authors expected that over much longer intervals, such as months to years, biological variance in healthy repertoires might increase even further. For all healthy donors, the variance in clone template counts between two-week samples rose significantly as total template count increased.

No immune events, such as infections, were documented for the healthy donors during the collection period. To calibrate time-dependent variance in a beta-binomial model of T-cell clone differential abundance, blood repertoires from healthy donors were used as a training cohort. The training cohort was composed of some ten healthy donors, 3 female and 7 male. An age range of roughly 25 to 65 years, with an average of 43 years, was recorded for the donors. Whole blood was collected from each healthy donor at three time points spaced around 2 weeks apart and obtained from a commercial supplier. Genomic DNA was extracted from unsorted whole blood for immunosequencing. The immunoSEQ Assay, which relies on bias-controlled multiplex PCR amplification of genomic DNA, was used to profile TCRbeta CDR3 regions. Concerning the study's data processing: The absolute abundance of each unique TCRbeta CDR3 region was quantified after sequences were collapsed and filtered. Two models were used to test differential abundance: a binomial model (Fisher-equivalent) and a beta-binomial model that adds time-dependent variance fitted from healthy donors. Clones with fewer than 5 combined templates were removed, and a clone was called differentially abundant if the clone's Benjamini-Hochberg FDR was below 0.01. In the beta-binomial model, variance was expressed as a function of the total template count across the two samples, in the form v = (b*log(k)+a)^2. The immuneACCESS repertoire file appears here via TCRdb, limited to in-frame rearrangements. These files lack a portion of the clones; in checked studies, under half of the deficit traces to unresolved V genes, and the cause of the others is not known. V and J calls and clone size are as listed in that table; D and trimming were resolved from the DNA. The sample records roughly 90,000 clones, about 88% of which are singletons. 4.5% of the sample is in the top ten clones.

As to this clone: There is no known antigen for this receptor. No much larger clone exists at a distance of one base, and base qualities are not known.

The cysteine opens and the phenylalanine closes a CDR3 of 16 amino acids. The sequence is cut down to CDR3 DNA, 48 bases in frame from base 1. The CDR1 and CDR2 encoded by the germline V gene (reference sequence) are LNHDA and SQIVND. Relative to germline, V is missing 5 bases and J is missing 0 bases, with 5 bases of the junction outside any gene match. The V and J segments used are TRBV19 and TRBJ1-3; 9 bases in the junction line up with TRBD1. Sequenced: blood. The source is a person aged 18 to 70 in good health. The DNA sequence follows: TGTGCCAGTAGTTCACAGGGGGCCACCTCTGGAAACACCATATATTTT. This sequence encodes CASSSQGATSGNTIYF.